This TCR beta chain derives from a study of cytomegalovirus exposure and HLA in healthy donors. Study observations and caveats: Some V segments, including TRBV6-2 and TRBV6-3, were excluded as indistinguishable. Sequence variants that were highly shared formed a cluster that was likely a sequencing artifact. By a later analysis, the bulk of CMV-associated TCR beta chains appeared HLA-restricted.

The CDR3 covers 13 residues. Germline-derived CDR1 and CDR2 are SNHLY and FYNNEI. Trimming cost V 5 bases and J 7 bases, with 12 bases left between them. On this clone itself: Its antigen is undetermined.

PCR involved 60 Vbeta and 13 Jbeta primers. The repertoire was sequenced with immunoSEQ multiplex PCR; TCRdb's copy has only in-frame clones and lacks some. This table has some 70,000 clones, 55% to 80% appearing once. The TCR comes from a woman in her fifties or sixties in good health and CMV-seronegative. The chain couples TRBV2 to TRBJ1-5; the D gene is possibly TRBD1 (6 bases). The sequencing sample was made of PBMCs. This CDR3 is CASSKQGEQPQHF. The CDR3 region has the DNA TGTGCCAGCAGTAAACAGGGTGAACAGCCCCAGCATTTT.